The T cell receptor (beta chain) described here comes from a study of Ad26.COV2.S vaccination and SARS-CoV-2 variants. Sequencing was performed with immunoSEQ multiplex PCR; in TCRdb, only in-frame clones are kept and a portion is missing. The data show 440,000 or so clones, with less than 95% seen just once and around 4.5% held by the top ten. Germline loops: CDR1 MNHEY, CDR2 SVGAGI. The CDR3 loop spans 15 amino acids. V was clipped by 4 bases and J by 5 bases; unmatched bases: 4. Treatment of the sample: roughly 19 received Ad26.COV2.S at low or high dose, single or two shots; about five received placebo; per-sample allocation not given. The samples were gathered on day 63 after the first injection of vaccine or placebo.

The chain joins TRBV6-5 to TRBJ2-1; 11 nucleotides match TRBD2. The input for sequencing was peripheral blood, taken in a trial of Ad26.COV2.S vaccine versus placebo. This TCR was sampled from a person between 18 and 59 years old who received the Ad26.COV2.S COVID-19 vaccine or a placebo. The CDR3 DNA reads as TGTGCCAGCAGTTCTCTAGCGGGGGGCCACAATGAGCAGTTCTTC. This sequence encodes CASSSLAGGHNEQFF.